The 25 T cell receptor beta chains below come from one sample, sequenced in a study of blood T cell repertoires in COVID-19. Repertoires were generated with immunoSEQ multiplex PCR, while TCRdb's copy carries only in-frame clones and drops some. In the table there are 200,000 to 250,000 clones, around 89% of which are singletons. Sample: PBMCs or T cells enriched from blood (not recorded which). The receptors here all came from a woman aged 25 to 39 who had recovered from COVID-19.

The CDR3 bases are TGCGCCAGCAGCCCCCCACGGGACGGTCAGGGGGGAGATACGCAGTATTTT. Protein sequence: CASSPPRDGQGGDTQYF. The J gene is TRBJ2-3, the V gene TRBV5-1; perhaps TRBD1 as D (7 bases). Germline CDR1 is SGHRS and CDR2 is YFSETQ. CDR3 length: 17 amino acids. The V end lost 4 bases, the J end lost 5 bases, and 23 bases lay between the germline ends.

The gene calls are TRBV6-4 and TRBJ1-5; no firm D call. V was cut by 0 bases and J by 9 bases, with 12 bases left in between. Germline V gene sequence: CDR1 MRHNA, CDR2 SNTAGT. The CDR3 is 14 residues long. The CDR3 sequence: CASSDSSDSGPQHF. The CDR3 DNA follows: TGTGCCAGCAGTGACTCTAGTGATAGCGGGCCCCAGCATTTT.

This clone occurred a few times. This rearrangement joins TRBV3-1 (or the pseudogene TRBV3-2) to TRBJ1-5, with D perhaps matching TRBD1 (5 bases). V lost 1 base and J lost 2, with 9 bases in between. Per the germline V gene, CDR1 is LGHDT and CDR2 is YNNKEL (reference sequence). The CDR3 has 15 amino acids. The CDR3 loop reads CASSQAAGRNQPQHF. The CDR3 DNA reads TGTGCCAGCAGCCAAGCTGCGGGGCGCAATCAGCCCCAGCATTTT.

The chain joins TRBV4-2 to TRBJ2-4; D perhaps matches TRBD1 (6 bases). The CDR3 length is 16 residues. Trimming shortened V by 4 bases and J by 0 bases, and 13 bases separated the two germline ends. CDR1 and CDR2 from the germline V gene are LGHNA and YNFKEQ. The chain's CDR3 is CASSPRTVLAKNIQYF. CDR3 bases: TGTGCCAGCAGCCCTCGGACAGTACTAGCCAAAAACATTCAGTACTTC.

V gene TRBV29-1 combines with J gene TRBJ1-2; no firm D call. The germline V gene has CDR1 SQVTM and CDR2 ANQGSEA. Trimming removed 3 bases from V and 6 bases from J, with 5 bases in between. CDR3 size: 10 residues. Here the CDR3 reads CSVDRDGYTF. As DNA, the CDR3 is TGCAGCGTTGATCGGGATGGCTACACCTTC. Full variable domain (rest looked up from reference TRBV29-1 and TRBJ1-2): SAVISQKPSRDICQRGTSLTIQCQVDSQVTMMFWYRQQPGQSLTLIATANQGSEATYESGFVIDKFPISRPNLTFSTLTVSNMSPEDSSIYLCSVDRDGYTFGSGTRLTVV.

This sequence joins TRBV7-3 and TRBJ2-3, with D possibly matching TRBD1 (5 bases). The CDR3 is 15 amino acids. Per germline, CDR1 SGHTA and CDR2 FQGTGA. V lost 3 bases, J lost 2 bases, and 12 bases lay in between. Here the CDR3 reads CASSLGRTYTDTQYF. In nucleotides, the CDR3 is TGTGCCAGCAGCTTGGGGCGGACGTACACAGATACGCAGTATTTT.

About this clone itself: Other nucleotide sequences from this sample produce the same CDR3. The V gene is TRBV18, the J gene TRBJ2-5, with D maybe TRBD2 (6 bases). V was cut by 0 bases and J by 5 bases, with 7 bases left in between. The CDR3 spans 13 residues. Germline V gene data show CDR1 as KGHSH and CDR2 as LQKENI. This chain's CDR3 is CASSPPGGETQYF. In DNA, the CDR3 is TGTGCCAGCTCACCACCTGGGGGGGAGACCCAGTACTTC. The variable domain in full, completed from reference TRBV18 and TRBJ2-5, reads NAGVMQNPRHLVRRRGQEARLRCSPMKGHSHVYWYRQLPEEGLKFMVYLQKENIIDESGMPKERFSAEFPKEGPSILRIQQVVRGDSAAYFCASSPPGGETQYFGPGTRLLVL.

The genes are TRBV7-8 and TRBJ1-2; TRBD1 matches at 8 bases. There are 13 residues in the CDR3. With 7 bases clipped from V and 7 bases from J, the junction kept 8 bases outside the gene matches. The germline CDR1 and CDR2 sequences are SGHVS and FQNEAQ. CDR3 protein: CASTDRGAGGYTF. In DNA form, the CDR3 reads TGTGCCAGCACCGACAGGGGCGCAGGTGGCTACACCTTC.

This rearrangement joins TRBV10-3 to TRBJ2-1; 7 bases are shared with TRBD1. V trimming: 4 bases; J trimming: 4 bases; junction bases outside the gene matches: 10. The V gene's germline CDR1 is ENHRY and CDR2 SYGVKD. CDR3 length: 16 amino acids. This CDR3 reads CAISAQGLTGYNEQFF. CDR3 sequence (DNA): TGTGCCATCAGTGCTCAGGGGTTGACAGGGTACAATGAGCAGTTCTTC.

The chain couples TRBV7-7 to TRBJ2-6; D is unclear. V was pared by 5 bases and J by 0 bases, with 8 bases between. The CDR3 has 15 amino acids. Looked up from germline, CDR1 is SSHAT and CDR2 is FNYEAQ (reference sequence). The CDR3 DNA reads as TGTGCCAGCAGCCTAACTGACTCTGGGGCCAACGTCCTGACTTTC. Residues: CASSLTDSGANVLTF.

This clone was seen a single time. This chain joins TRBV7-2 and TRBJ2-2, with 11 bases matching TRBD1. J lost 1 base, V lost 7 bases, and 2 bases had no gene match. Looked up from germline, CDR1 is SGHTA and CDR2 is FQGNSA. This CDR3 is built from 15 residues. CDR3 bases: TGTGCCAGCACGGACAGGGGGCAGAACACCGGGGAGCTGTTTTTT. It codes for CASTDRGQNTGELFF.

The V call is TRBV28, the J call TRBJ1-2, with D tentatively TRBD1 (5 bases). CDR1 and CDR2 (germline): MDHEN, SYDVKM. Trimming left V 4 bases short and J 0 bases short, with 12 bases between. The CDR3 spans 15 residues. The CDR3 DNA is TGTGCCAGCAGTTCCTGGACAAACGCTAACTATGGCTACACCTTC. Translation: CASSSWTNANYGYTF.

This chain joins TRBV4-2 and TRBJ2-1, with 11 bases fitting TRBD2. The V gene's germline CDR1 is LGHNA and CDR2 YNFKEQ. V was clipped by 0 bases and J by 9 bases; unmatched bases: 7. This CDR3 region has 16 residues. The CDR3 sequence: CASSQDVAGGHSEQFF. CDR3 in DNA: TGTGCCAGCAGCCAAGATGTAGCGGGGGGGCATAGTGAGCAGTTCTTC.

CDR3 nucleotide sequence: TGTGCCAGCAGCTTGGACAGGGACCACGAGCAGTACTTC. Translated: CASSLDRDHEQYF. The chain joins TRBV5-8 to TRBJ2-7, with D perhaps TRBD1 (6 bases). Trimming shortened V by 0 bases and J by 5 bases, and 9 bases separated the two germline ends. CDR1 is SGHTS and CDR2 is YDEGEE in the germline V gene. This CDR3 region has 13 residues.

V usage is TRBV7-9 and J usage is TRBJ2-1; weak D call: TRBD2 (5 bases). The CDR3 length is 16 residues. V lost 5 bases, J lost 0 bases, and 14 bases lay in between. Germline CDR1 reads SEHNR; CDR2 reads FQNEAQ (reference sequence). The DNA for the CDR3 is TGTGCCAGCAGCCGGGGTGGGGTAAGCTCCTACAATGAGCAGTTCTTC. Translation: CASSRGGVSSYNEQFF.

V usage is TRBV5-8 and J usage is TRBJ2-5, with TRBD2 matching 9 bases. This CDR3 contains 16 residues. CDR1 SGHTS and CDR2 YDEGEE come from the germline V gene. V shed 4 bases, J shed 4 bases, and the junction held 11 bases outside the gene matches. This CDR3 reads CASSSAIAGVGETQYF. DNA of the CDR3: TGTGCCAGCAGCAGTGCGATAGCGGGGGTCGGAGAGACCCAGTACTTC.

This rearrangement joins TRBV6-2 or TRBV6-3 to TRBJ2-1, with 11 nucleotides matching TRBD2. Germline V gives CDR1 MNHEY, CDR2 SVGEGT. The CDR3 contains 16 residues. V shed 1 base, J shed 7 bases, and the junction held 6 bases outside the gene matches. The DNA for the CDR3 is TGTGCCAGCAGTTACTTCGTAGCGGGGGGGTCGAATGAGCAGTTCTTC. Translated: CASSYFVAGGSNEQFF.

The chain uses TRBV3-1 (or the pseudogene TRBV3-2) and TRBJ2-1; D possibly corresponds to TRBD1 (5 bases). Trimming left V 2 bases short and J 7 bases short, with 15 bases between. CDR3 length: 15 residues. Germline lookup yields CDR1 LGHDT and CDR2 YNNKEL (reference sequence). The CDR3 bases are TGTGCCAGCAGCCAAAGCCAGGGAACTTTGAATGAGCAGTTCTTC. Amino acids: CASSQSQGTLNEQFF.

The rearrangement uses TRBV7-9 and TRBJ2-7; 10 bases fit TRBD1. Germline V gene lookup returns CDR1 SEHNR and CDR2 FQNEAQ (reference sequence). V dropped 6 bases and J dropped 4; count of bases not matched to a gene: 9. This CDR3 spans 15 amino acids. CDR3 region: CASSLTGTGDYEQYF. CDR3 bases: TGTGCCAGCAGTCTGACGGGGACAGGGGATTACGAGCAGTACTTC. Combining the CDR3 with reference TRBV7-9 and TRBJ2-7 gives the whole variable domain DTGVSQNPRHKITKRGQNVTFRCDPISEHNRLYWYRQTLGQGPEFLTYFQNEAQLEKSRLLSDRFSAERPKGSFSTLEIQRTEQGDSAMYLCASSLTGTGDYEQYFGPGTRLTVT.

This rearrangement joins TRBV11-2 to TRBJ2-3; a weak D match, TRBD2 (6 bases). Germline CDR1 reads SGHAT; CDR2 reads FQNNGV. The CDR3 contains 18 residues. V was cut by 3 bases and J by 1 base, with 20 bases left in between. The DNA of the CDR3 is TGTGCCAGCAGCTTCCGGGCTGTGTCGGAGCGGGGCACAGATACGCAGTATTTT. Translating gives CASSFRAVSERGTDTQYF.

This chain links TRBV12-3 or TRBV12-4 with TRBJ1-3; D perhaps matches TRBD1 (5 bases). Trimming left V 8 bases short and J 4 bases short, with 9 bases between. CDR3 length: 12 amino acids. Here the CDR3 reads CASVGPGNTIYF. In DNA form, the CDR3 reads TGTGCCAGCGTGGGGCCCGGAAACACCATATATTTT.

The chain employs TRBV6-2 or TRBV6-3 and TRBJ1-1, with D tentatively TRBD1 (5 bases). The germline V and J ends were trimmed by 0 bases and 3 bases, with 20 bases remaining between them. Germline V gives CDR1 MNHEY, CDR2 SVGEGT. The CDR3 extends over 18 amino acids. The CDR3: CASSYSIGGAHSDTEAFF. CDR3 DNA: TGTGCCAGCAGTTACTCGATCGGAGGGGCTCATTCGGACACTGAAGCTTTCTTT.

The chain employs TRBV7-9 and TRBJ1-1; a possible D gene is TRBD1 (6 bases). CDR1 is SEHNR, CDR2 FQNEAQ, per germline (reference sequence). The CDR3 consists of 13 residues. Trimming pared 4 bases from V and 3 bases from J, leaving 9 bases between. In DNA, the CDR3 is TGTGCCAGCAGCTATACAGGGTACACTGAAGCTTTCTTT. It translates to CASSYTGYTEAFF. The complete variable domain, with remaining parts taken from reference TRBV7-9 and TRBJ1-1, reads DTGVSQNPRHKITKRGQNVTFRCDPISEHNRLYWYRQTLGQGPEFLTYFQNEAQLEKSRLLSDRFSAERPKGSFSTLEIQRTEQGDSAMYLCASSYTGYTEAFFGQGTRLTVV.

The chain is built from TRBV7-8 and TRBJ1-2; perhaps TRBD1 as D (5 bases). The CDR3 has 13 amino acids. The germline CDR1 and CDR2 sequences are SGHVS and FQNEAQ. V gave up 5 bases and J gave up 7 bases, with 14 bases separating them. CDR3 in DNA: TGTGCCAGCAGCAATCGACAGACAGTTGGCTACACCTTC. Amino acid sequence: CASSNRQTVGYTF.

This rearrangement joins TRBV4-3 to TRBJ2-7; 9 bases are a match to TRBD1. Germline lookup yields CDR1 LGHNA and CDR2 YSLEER. The J segment lost 2 bases and the V segment lost 0 bases, leaving 2 bases of the junction unmatched. The CDR3 sequence is 15 residues long. CDR3 sequence (DNA): TGCGCCAGCAGCCAAGAGGGGACAGGGACCTACGAGCAGTACTTC. This encodes CASSQEGTGTYEQYF.